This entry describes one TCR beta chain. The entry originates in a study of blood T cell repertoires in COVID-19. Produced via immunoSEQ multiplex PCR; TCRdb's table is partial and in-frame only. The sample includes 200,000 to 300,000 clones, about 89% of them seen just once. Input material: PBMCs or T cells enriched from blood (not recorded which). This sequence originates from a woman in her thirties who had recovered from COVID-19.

The CDR3 loop is CASRRTGSDQPQHF. CDR3 DNA sequence: TGTGCCAGTAGAAGGACAGGGTCGGATCAGCCCCAGCATTTT. The chain links TRBV19 to TRBJ1-5, with TRBD1 identical over 8 bases. V lost 6 bases, J lost 5 bases, and 6 bases stayed unmatched. The germline gives CDR1 LNHDA, CDR2 SQIVND (reference sequence). The CDR3 consists of 14 residues.